This T cell receptor beta chain was recorded in a study of control samples from healthy donors and cancer patients. Using immunoSEQ multiplex PCR, the repertoire was profiled, and TCRdb retains in-frame clones only, with some absent. The table shows over 200,000 clones, with roughly four fifths occurring only once. CDR3 length equals 11 residues. Trimming took 3 bases from V and 10 from J, leaving 7 bases between them. CDR1 is SGHTA and CDR2 is FQGNSA in the germline V gene. The clonotype originates from a woman aged 60-75 years with lung cancer. The chain links TRBV7-2 to TRBJ2-1; D is unresolved. Sequencing used PBMCs. CDR3 sequence (DNA): TGTGCCAGCAGCTTCCAATGGGAGCAGTTCTTC. This gives the protein CASSFQWEQFF.